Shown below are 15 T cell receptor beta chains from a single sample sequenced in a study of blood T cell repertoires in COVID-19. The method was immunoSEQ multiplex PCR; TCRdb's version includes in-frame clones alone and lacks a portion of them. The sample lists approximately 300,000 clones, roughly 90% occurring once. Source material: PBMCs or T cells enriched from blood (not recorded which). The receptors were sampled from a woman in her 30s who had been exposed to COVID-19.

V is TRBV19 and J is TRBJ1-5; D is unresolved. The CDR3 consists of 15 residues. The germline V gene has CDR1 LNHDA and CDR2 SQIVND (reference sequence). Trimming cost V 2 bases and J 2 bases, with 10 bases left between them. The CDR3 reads CASSILASGNQPQHF. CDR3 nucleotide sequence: TGTGCCAGTAGTATATTGGCCAGCGGCAATCAGCCCCAGCATTTT. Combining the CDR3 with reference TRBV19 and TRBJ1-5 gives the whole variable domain DGGITQSPKYLFRKEGQNVTLSCEQNLNHDAMYWYRQDPGQGLRLIYYSQIVNDFQKGDIAEGYSVSREKKESFPLTVTSAQKNPTAFYLCASSILASGNQPQHFGDGTRLSIL.

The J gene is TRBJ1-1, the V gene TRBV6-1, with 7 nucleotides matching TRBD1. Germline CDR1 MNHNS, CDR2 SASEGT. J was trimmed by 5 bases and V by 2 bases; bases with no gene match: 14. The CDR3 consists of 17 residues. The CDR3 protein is CASSEPYRQGRWTEAFF. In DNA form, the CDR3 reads TGTGCCAGCAGTGAACCATACAGACAGGGACGGTGGACTGAAGCTTTCTTT.

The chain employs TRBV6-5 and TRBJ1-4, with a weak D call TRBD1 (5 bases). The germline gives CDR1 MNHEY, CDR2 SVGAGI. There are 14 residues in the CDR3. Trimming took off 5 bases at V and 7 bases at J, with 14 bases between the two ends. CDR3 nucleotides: TGTGCCAGCAGTACGGCCTCGGGGGGTGAAAAACTGTTTTTT. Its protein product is CASSTASGGEKLFF.

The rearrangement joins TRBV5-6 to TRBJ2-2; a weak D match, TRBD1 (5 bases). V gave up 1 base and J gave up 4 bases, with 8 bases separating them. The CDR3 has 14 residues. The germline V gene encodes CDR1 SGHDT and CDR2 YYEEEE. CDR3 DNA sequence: TGTGCCAGCAGCTTGTCAGGGATCACCGGGGAGCTGTTTTTT. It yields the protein CASSLSGITGELFF.

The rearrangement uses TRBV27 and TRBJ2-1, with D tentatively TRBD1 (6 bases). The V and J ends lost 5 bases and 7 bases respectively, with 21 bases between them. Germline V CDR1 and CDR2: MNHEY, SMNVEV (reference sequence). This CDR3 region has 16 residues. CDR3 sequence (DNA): TGTGCCAGCAGTACCTCCGGGACAAACTTAGCGAATGAGCAGTTCTTC. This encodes CASSTSGTNLANEQFF.

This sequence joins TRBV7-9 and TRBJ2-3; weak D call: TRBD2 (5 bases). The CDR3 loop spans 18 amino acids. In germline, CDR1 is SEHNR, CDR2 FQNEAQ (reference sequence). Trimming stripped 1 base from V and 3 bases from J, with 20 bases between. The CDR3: CASSLGRLEGLRTDTQYF. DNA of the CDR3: TGTGCCAGCAGCTTAGGACGGTTAGAGGGCCTACGGACAGATACGCAGTATTTT.

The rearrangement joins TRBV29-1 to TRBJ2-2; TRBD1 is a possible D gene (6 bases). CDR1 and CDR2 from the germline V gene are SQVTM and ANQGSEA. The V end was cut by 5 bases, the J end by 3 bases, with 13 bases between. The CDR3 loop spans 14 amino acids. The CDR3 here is CSVRGHLHTGELFF. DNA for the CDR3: TGCAGCGTTCGGGGACACCTGCACACCGGGGAGCTGTTTTTT.

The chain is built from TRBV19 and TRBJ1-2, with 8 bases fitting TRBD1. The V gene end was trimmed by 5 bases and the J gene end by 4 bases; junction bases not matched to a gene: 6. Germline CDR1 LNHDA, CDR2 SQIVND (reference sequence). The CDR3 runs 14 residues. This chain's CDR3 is CASSREDRAYGYTF. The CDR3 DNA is TGTGCCAGTAGTCGCGAGGACAGGGCCTATGGCTACACCTTC.

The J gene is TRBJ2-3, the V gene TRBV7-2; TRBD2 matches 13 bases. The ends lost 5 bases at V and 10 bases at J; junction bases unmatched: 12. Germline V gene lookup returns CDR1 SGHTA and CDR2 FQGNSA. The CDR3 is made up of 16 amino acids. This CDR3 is CASSPELAGGAKAQYF. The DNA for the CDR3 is TGTGCCAGCAGCCCCGAACTAGCGGGGGGGGCAAAGGCGCAGTATTTT.

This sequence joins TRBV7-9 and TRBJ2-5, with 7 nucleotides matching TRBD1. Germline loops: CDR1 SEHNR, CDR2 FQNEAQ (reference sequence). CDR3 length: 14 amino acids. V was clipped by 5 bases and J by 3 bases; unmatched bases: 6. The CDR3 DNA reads TGTGCCAGCAGCGCCCCAGGGACAGAAGAGACCCAGTACTTC. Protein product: CASSAPGTEETQYF.

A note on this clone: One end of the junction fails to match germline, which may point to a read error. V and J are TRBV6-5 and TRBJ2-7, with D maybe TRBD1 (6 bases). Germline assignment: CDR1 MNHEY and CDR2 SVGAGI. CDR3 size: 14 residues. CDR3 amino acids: CASSRAQGSSEQYF. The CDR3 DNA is TGTGCCAGCAGCAGGGCACAGGGATCCTCCGAGCAGTACTTC.

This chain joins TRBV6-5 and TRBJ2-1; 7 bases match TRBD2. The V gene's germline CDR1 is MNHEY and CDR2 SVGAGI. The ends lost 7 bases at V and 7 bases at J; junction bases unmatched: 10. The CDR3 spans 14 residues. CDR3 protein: CASKRGAGRNEQFF. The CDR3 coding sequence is TGTGCCAGCAAGAGAGGAGCGGGGCGGAATGAGCAGTTCTTC.

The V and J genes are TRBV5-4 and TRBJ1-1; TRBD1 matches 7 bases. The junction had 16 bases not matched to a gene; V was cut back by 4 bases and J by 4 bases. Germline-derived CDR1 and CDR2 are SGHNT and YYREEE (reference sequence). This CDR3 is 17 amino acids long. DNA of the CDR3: TGTGCCAGCAGCCTACTTAACAGGGGCAGGGGTAGCACTGAAGCTTTCTTT. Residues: CASSLLNRGRGSTEAFF. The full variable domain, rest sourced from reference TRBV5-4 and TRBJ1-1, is ETGVTQSPTHLIKTRGQQVTLRCSSQSGHNTVSWYQQALGQGPQFIFQYYREEENGRGNFPPRFSGLQFPNYSSELNVNALELDDSALYLCASSLLNRGRGSTEAFFGQGTRLTVV.

CDR3: CASSFSGNRGTDTQYF. Written as DNA, the CDR3 is TGTGCCAGCAGCTTTAGTGGAAACCGGGGCACAGATACGCAGTATTTT. The chain has TRBV7-9 and TRBJ2-3; no clear D gene. Germline-derived CDR1 and CDR2 are SEHNR and FQNEAQ (reference sequence). V lost 3 bases and J lost 1, with 14 bases in between. This CDR3 has 16 amino acids.

The CDR3 reads CASSGEGAYEQYF. CDR3 nucleotide sequence: TGTGCCAGCTCAGGGGAGGGAGCCTACGAGCAGTACTTC. The gene calls are TRBV18 and TRBJ2-7, with TRBD2 identical over 7 bases. The CDR3 runs 13 residues. The germline V gene has CDR1 KGHSH and CDR2 LQKENI. J was trimmed by 2 bases and V by 5 bases; bases with no gene match: 3.